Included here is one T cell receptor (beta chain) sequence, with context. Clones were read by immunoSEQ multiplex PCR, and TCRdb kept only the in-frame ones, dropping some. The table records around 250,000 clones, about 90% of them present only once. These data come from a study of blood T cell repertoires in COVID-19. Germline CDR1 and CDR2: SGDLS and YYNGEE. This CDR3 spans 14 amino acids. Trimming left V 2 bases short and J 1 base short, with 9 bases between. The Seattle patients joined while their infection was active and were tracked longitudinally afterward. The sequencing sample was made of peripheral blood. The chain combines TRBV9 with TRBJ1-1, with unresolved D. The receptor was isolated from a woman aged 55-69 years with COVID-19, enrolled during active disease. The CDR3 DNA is TGTGCCAGCAGCGTGGCCGCTCGGAACACTGAAGCTTTCTTT. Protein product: CASSVAARNTEAFF.